Sequencing of this TCR beta chain was carried out in a study of cytomegalovirus exposure and HLA in healthy donors. Germline CDR1 and CDR2: MGHRA and YSYEKL. Trimming removed 0 bases from V and 1 base from J, with 13 bases in between. This CDR3 has 17 amino acids. About this clone: The antigen remains unidentified.

60 Vbeta and 13 Jbeta primers were used in PCR. Libraries were prepared by immunoSEQ multiplex PCR; TCRdb keeps only in-frame clonotypes and omits some of them. The sample carries about 200,000 clones, around 77% recorded once. Whole-study results and caveats: Altogether, 164 TCR beta chains were recorded as cytomegalovirus-associated. Prediction of most subjects' HLA-A and HLA-B alleles by TCR beta sequences was reportedly accurate. Being productive about 87% or about 30% of the time was typical of most TCR beta V segments in an earlier analysis. Across HLA loci, a later analysis found differing TCR association rates, with DRB1 most and HLA-C fewest.

Source material: PBMCs. This chain uses TRBV4-1 with TRBJ2-4, with D possibly matching TRBD2 (7 bases). The source is a woman under 40 in good health and CMV-seronegative. The DNA of the CDR3 is TGCGCCAGCAGCCAAGAAGGAGGGGGAGGGGCCAAAAACATTCAGTACTTC. Encoded protein: CASSQEGGGGAKNIQYF.